The sequence of this T cell receptor beta chain was determined in a study of T cells in Graves' hyperthyroidism and ophthalmopathy. This clonotype has more than one count but fewer than ten. The antigen remains unidentified. Regions amplified from RNA transcripts were the TCR beta CDR3 regions. HTBI primers were employed in a first-round RT-PCR of the TCR CDR3. TCRdb re-called the multiplex PCR reads through MiXCR, storing one row per CDR3 protein. This table holds 300,000 to 400,000 distinct CDR3 sequences, roughly 18% found once. Study-wide findings and caveats: In the analysis, a 13 V-J model separated ophthalmopathy from stable hyperthyroidism.

Sequencing was done on a sample of blood. The receptor was isolated from a woman aged 50 to 60 with Graves' hyperthyroidism.

CDR3 in amino acids: CAISPGTSVYEQYF. CDR3 in DNA: TGTGCCATCAGTCCCGGGACTAGCGTCTACGAGCAGTACTTC. This chain uses TRBV10-3 with TRBJ2-7; 10 bases are shared with TRBD2. This CDR3 contains 14 residues. V was clipped by 5 bases and J by 3 bases; unmatched bases: 4. Germline CDR1 ENHRY, CDR2 SYGVKD.